The clone carrying this T cell receptor (beta chain) was counted once. In the source study's methods: Reference gene primer amplification gave nucleated cell count estimates. Produced via immunoSEQ multiplex PCR; TCRdb's table is partial and in-frame only. V and J calls plus clone size are reproduced from that table; the DNA served to infer D and trimming. Here the sample spans 330,000 or so clones, roughly 87% being singletons. This sample is drawn from a study of blood T cell repertoires in COVID-19. Either two negative PCRs, clearance, or symptom resolution qualified Cohort 3 donors as recovered. The sequence came from a young woman who had recovered from COVID-19. The sample comprised PBMCs or T cells enriched from blood (not recorded which).

CDR3 residues: CASSRGRTYEQYF. The CDR3 bases are TGTGCCAGTAGCAGGGGCAGGACCTACGAGCAGTACTTC. The V and J genes are TRBV19 and TRBJ2-7; tentative D call: TRBD1 (6 bases). Trimming cost V 6 bases and J 2 bases, with 11 bases left between them. Germline assignment: CDR1 LNHDA and CDR2 SQIVND (reference sequence). The CDR3 extends over 13 amino acids.